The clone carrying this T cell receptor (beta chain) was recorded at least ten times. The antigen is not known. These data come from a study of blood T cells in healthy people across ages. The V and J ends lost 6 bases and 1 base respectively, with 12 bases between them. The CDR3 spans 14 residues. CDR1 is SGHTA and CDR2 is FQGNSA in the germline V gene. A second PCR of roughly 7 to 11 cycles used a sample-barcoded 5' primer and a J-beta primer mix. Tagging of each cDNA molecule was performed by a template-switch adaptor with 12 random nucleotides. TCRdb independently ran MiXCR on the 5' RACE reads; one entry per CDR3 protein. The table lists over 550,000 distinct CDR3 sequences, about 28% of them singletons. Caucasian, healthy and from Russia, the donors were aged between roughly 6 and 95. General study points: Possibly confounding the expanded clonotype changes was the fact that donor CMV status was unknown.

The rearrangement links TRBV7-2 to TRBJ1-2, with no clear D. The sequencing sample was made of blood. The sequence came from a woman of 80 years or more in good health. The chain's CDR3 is CASSQPGDNYGYTF. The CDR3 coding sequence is TGTGCCAGCAGTCAACCCGGGGATAACTATGGCTACACCTTC.